This T cell receptor (beta chain) was documented in a study of identical twins. Study-level findings and limits: The abundant beta clonotypes from cord blood had fewer insertions, and memory repertoires had none of this. Modeled out-of-frame TCR alpha sharing in monozygotic twins fell below observed levels.

A universal primer site came from template switching; cDNA carried unique molecular identifiers. TCRdb processed the 5' RACE reads anew with MiXCR; each CDR3 protein has one entry. The repertoire includes 1.5 million to 2 million distinct CDR3 sequences, roughly 35% of them detected once, and over 0.25% sits in the top ten. The CDR3 is 16 residues long. Germline V CDR1 and CDR2: SGHKS, YYEKEE (reference sequence). Trimming removed 5 bases at V and 1 base at J, with 18 bases between. As to this clonotype: Its specificity is unknown.

All donors comprised healthy Caucasians. This chain uses TRBV5-5 with TRBJ2-5; D is perhaps TRBD1 (6 bases). The receptor comes from a newborn girl in good health. Sample: cord blood. The CDR3 DNA reads TGTGCCAGCAGTTGGAGACTTCAAGGGGGCCAAGAGACCCAGTACTTC. Translated, it gives CASSWRLQGGQETQYF.